The rows below give T cell receptor beta chains drawn from one sample of a study of PD-1 blockade in classical Hodgkin lymphoma. The protocol was immunoSEQ multiplex PCR, while the TCRdb copy is restricted to in-frame clones and leaves out a portion. The table lists approximately 73,000 clones, about 92% of them singletons. The source was peripheral blood mononuclear cells (PBMCs), collected at baseline. These receptors were collected from a human donor with classical Hodgkin lymphoma. Both conserved end residues are part of each CDR3. Fields, in order: J gene, clone size, CDR3 length, V gene, D gene, CDR3 DNA, CDR3 protein. The D gene is left open where the match is weak. Size values are once, few and many counts, or a class for expanded clones, and some rows have none.

j_gene: TRBJ2-7; abundance: once; len: 14; v_gene: TRBV30; d_gene: .; CDR3nt: TGTGCCTGGAGTAGGGAGAGCCCTCCGGGCGAGCAGTACTTC; CDR3aa: CAWSRESPPGEQYF
j_gene: TRBJ1-1; abundance: .; len: 16; v_gene: TRBV4-1; d_gene: .; CDR3nt: TGCGCCAGCAGCCCGGGGAACAGGGTGGTAAACACTGAAGCTTTCTTT; CDR3aa: CASSPGNRVVNTEAFF
j_gene: TRBJ1-1; abundance: .; len: 13; v_gene: TRBV27; d_gene: .; CDR3nt: TGTGCCAGCAGTTTATCGTCGTTTAAACAAGCTTTCTTT; CDR3aa: CASSLSSFKQAFF
j_gene: TRBJ2-7; abundance: .; len: 14; v_gene: TRBV5-4; d_gene: .; CDR3nt: TGTGCCAGCAGCTTGGGACAGAAAACCTACGAGCAGTACTTC; CDR3aa: CASSLGQKTYEQYF
j_gene: TRBJ1-5; abundance: .; len: 15; v_gene: TRBV28; d_gene: .; CDR3nt: TGTGCCAGCAGTTTATACAAAAAAGTCAATCAGCCCCAGCATTTT; CDR3aa: CASSLYKKVNQPQHF
j_gene: TRBJ2-7; abundance: .; len: 16; v_gene: TRBV9; d_gene: .; CDR3nt: TGTGCCAGCAGCGTAGCCGACTCTTACGCCGTTTACGAGCAGTACTTC; CDR3aa: CASSVADSYAVYEQYF
j_gene: TRBJ2-3; abundance: .; len: 18; v_gene: TRBV4-3; d_gene: TRBD2; CDR3nt: TGCGCCAGCAGCCAAGGGGGGGTACTAGCGGGGAGCACAGATACGCAGTATTTT; CDR3aa: CASSQGGVLAGSTDTQYF
j_gene: TRBJ2-7; abundance: .; len: 12; v_gene: TRBV2; d_gene: .; CDR3nt: TGTGCCAGCAAGGCCCTCTCCTACGAGCAGTACTTC; CDR3aa: CASKALSYEQYF
j_gene: TRBJ2-5; abundance: .; len: 15; v_gene: TRBV6-1; d_gene: .; CDR3nt: TGTGCCAGCAGTCAAACAGGGTTAGAAAGAGGGACCCAGTACTTC; CDR3aa: CASSQTGLERGTQYF
j_gene: TRBJ1-1; abundance: .; len: 14; v_gene: TRBV18; d_gene: .; CDR3nt: TGTGCCAGCTTTTCAGCGGCCGCGAACACTGAAGCTTTCTTT; CDR3aa: CASFSAAANTEAFF
j_gene: TRBJ1-1; abundance: .; len: 16; v_gene: TRBV7-3; d_gene: .; CDR3nt: TGTGCCAGCAGCTTAGCCGGGCCAGGGGCGCATACTGAAGCTTTCTTT; CDR3aa: CASSLAGPGAHTEAFF
j_gene: TRBJ2-7; abundance: .; len: 17; v_gene: TRBV29-1; d_gene: .; CDR3nt: TGCAGCGTTGAGGGGCGAGCGGAGGGGGATGGTAACTACGAGCAGTACTTC; CDR3aa: CSVEGRAEGDGNYEQYF
j_gene: TRBJ2-1; abundance: .; len: 12; v_gene: TRBV5-1; d_gene: .; CDR3nt: TGCGCCAGCAGCTTGGAGCTCCCTGAGCAGTTCTTC; CDR3aa: CASSLELPEQFF
j_gene: TRBJ1-4; abundance: .; len: 14; v_gene: TRBV7-9; d_gene: TRBD1; CDR3nt: TGTGCCAGCAGCGTCGGACAGGGGTGGGAAAAACTGTTTTTT; CDR3aa: CASSVGQGWEKLFF
j_gene: TRBJ1-1; abundance: .; len: 14; v_gene: TRBV27; d_gene: .; CDR3nt: TGTGCCAGCAGTTTAATAAGACAGGAGGGATCGGCTTTCTTT; CDR3aa: CASSLIRQEGSAFF
j_gene: TRBJ2-1; abundance: .; len: 12; v_gene: TRBV27; d_gene: TRBD1; CDR3nt: TGTGCCAGCAGTTCATACAGGGGTGAGCAGTTCTTC; CDR3aa: CASSSYRGEQFF
j_gene: TRBJ2-1; abundance: once; len: 15; v_gene: TRBV5-1; d_gene: TRBD2; CDR3nt: TGCGCCAGCAGCTTGTATCTAGCGGGAGCGGGTGAGCAGTTCTTC; CDR3aa: CASSLYLAGAGEQFF
j_gene: TRBJ1-1; abundance: .; len: 13; v_gene: TRBV6-1; d_gene: .; CDR3nt: TGTGCCAGCAGGGTCCTCGGGTACACTGAAGCTTTCTTT; CDR3aa: CASRVLGYTEAFF
j_gene: TRBJ2-1; abundance: .; len: 18; v_gene: TRBV28; d_gene: TRBD1; CDR3nt: TGTGCCAGCAGTTCGGCCGGGACAGGGGGCGGGAAGTACAATGAGCAGTTCTTC; CDR3aa: CASSSAGTGGGKYNEQFF
j_gene: TRBJ1-3; abundance: .; len: 13; v_gene: TRBV29-1; d_gene: TRBD1; CDR3nt: TGCAGCGCCCCGGACAGGGCTGGAAACACCATATATTTT; CDR3aa: CSAPDRAGNTIYF
j_gene: TRBJ1-1; abundance: .; len: 14; v_gene: TRBV19; d_gene: .; CDR3nt: TGTGCCAGTAGTATGGACAGAAAGAACACTGAAGCTTTCTTT; CDR3aa: CASSMDRKNTEAFF
j_gene: TRBJ1-1; abundance: .; len: 14; v_gene: TRBV29-1; d_gene: TRBD1; CDR3nt: TGCAGCGTTGACGGACAGGGGGGGAGGACTGAAGCTTTCTTT; CDR3aa: CSVDGQGGRTEAFF
j_gene: TRBJ2-3; abundance: .; len: 14; v_gene: TRBV18; d_gene: .; CDR3nt: TGTGCCAGCTCACCGTGGACAGGCACAGATACGCAGTATTTT; CDR3aa: CASSPWTGTDTQYF
j_gene: TRBJ1-1; abundance: .; len: 13; v_gene: TRBV7-9; d_gene: .; CDR3nt: TGTGCCAGCAGCTTAGCTTGGGCAGTTGAAGCTTTCTTT; CDR3aa: CASSLAWAVEAFF
j_gene: TRBJ2-3; abundance: .; len: 16; v_gene: TRBV6-4; d_gene: TRBD1; CDR3nt: TGTGCCAGCAGTGAGCGGGGACAGGGGGCGACAGATACGCAGTATTTT; CDR3aa: CASSERGQGATDTQYF
j_gene: TRBJ2-7; abundance: .; len: 15; v_gene: TRBV7-3; d_gene: .; CDR3nt: TGTGCCAGCAGCCCCAGGGGACCATTTTCCTACGAGCAGTACTTC; CDR3aa: CASSPRGPFSYEQYF
j_gene: TRBJ2-1; abundance: .; len: 16; v_gene: TRBV27; d_gene: TRBD2; CDR3nt: TGTGCCAGCAGTCAGACTAGCGGGGGAGTGATCAATGAGCAGTTCTTC; CDR3aa: CASSQTSGGVINEQFF
j_gene: TRBJ1-3; abundance: .; len: 15; v_gene: TRBV5-6; d_gene: TRBD1; CDR3nt: TGTGCCAGCAGCTGGGGGACAGGGAGCGGAAACACCATATATTTT; CDR3aa: CASSWGTGSGNTIYF
j_gene: TRBJ2-7; abundance: .; len: 14; v_gene: TRBV9; d_gene: TRBD1; CDR3nt: TGTGCCAGCAGCCCTCTGGTGACAGGGGCCGAGCAGTACTTC; CDR3aa: CASSPLVTGAEQYF
j_gene: TRBJ2-7; abundance: .; len: 16; v_gene: TRBV7-9; d_gene: .; CDR3nt: TGTGCCAGCAGCTTTACGATTGCCGGGACCTCCTACGAGCAGTACTTC; CDR3aa: CASSFTIAGTSYEQYF
j_gene: TRBJ1-5; abundance: .; len: 15; v_gene: TRBV15; d_gene: .; CDR3nt: TGTGCCACCAGCAGAGATGATGGTTTCAATCAGCCCCAGCATTTT; CDR3aa: CATSRDDGFNQPQHF
j_gene: TRBJ2-3; abundance: .; len: 19; v_gene: TRBV4-2; d_gene: .; CDR3nt: TGTGCCAGCAGCCAAAGCGAGGGTGCTCTTTCTTCGTTCACAGATACGCAGTATTTT; CDR3aa: CASSQSEGALSSFTDTQYF
j_gene: TRBJ1-6; abundance: .; len: 15; v_gene: TRBV9; d_gene: TRBD1; CDR3nt: TGTGCCAGCAGCGTAACGGGACAGTTTAATTCACCCCTCCACTTT; CDR3aa: CASSVTGQFNSPLHF
j_gene: TRBJ1-5; abundance: .; len: 14; v_gene: TRBV19; d_gene: TRBD1; CDR3nt: TGTGCCAGTAGTATAGGGGACAGGGAATGGACCCAGCATTTT; CDR3aa: CASSIGDREWTQHF
j_gene: TRBJ2-3; abundance: .; len: 16; v_gene: TRBV18; d_gene: TRBD1; CDR3nt: TGTGCCAGCTCACGCACAGGGGGCGGAGGCACAGATACGCAGTATTTT; CDR3aa: CASSRTGGGGTDTQYF
j_gene: TRBJ1-1; abundance: .; len: 17; v_gene: TRBV7-2; d_gene: TRBD1; CDR3nt: TGTGCCAGCAGCCGAATTCAAGACAGGGGCGGAGGCACTGAAGCTTTCTTT; CDR3aa: CASSRIQDRGGGTEAFF
j_gene: TRBJ1-1; abundance: .; len: 14; v_gene: TRBV27; d_gene: .; CDR3nt: TGTGCCAGCAGTTTAGGGGTAGCGAACACTGAAGCTTTCTTT; CDR3aa: CASSLGVANTEAFF
j_gene: TRBJ1-3; abundance: .; len: 15; v_gene: TRBV19; d_gene: .; CDR3nt: TGTGCCAGTACCGCCGTGGGGGGACCTGGAAACACCATATATTTT; CDR3aa: CASTAVGGPGNTIYF
j_gene: TRBJ2-3; abundance: .; len: 12; v_gene: TRBV19; d_gene: .; CDR3nt: TGTGCCAGTAGTTCCCCCCCCGATACGCAGTATTTT; CDR3aa: CASSSPPDTQYF
j_gene: TRBJ2-7; abundance: .; len: 12; v_gene: TRBV27; d_gene: .; CDR3nt: TGTGCCAGCAGAAAGGGGATCTACGAGCAGTACTTC; CDR3aa: CASRKGIYEQYF
j_gene: TRBJ2-1; abundance: .; len: 15; v_gene: TRBV5-1; d_gene: TRBD1; CDR3nt: TGCGCCAGCAGCGTGAGGACAGGGAACCCCAATGAGCAGTTCTTC; CDR3aa: CASSVRTGNPNEQFF
j_gene: TRBJ2-7; abundance: .; len: 12; v_gene: TRBV7-6; d_gene: .; CDR3nt: TGTGCCAGCAGCGCCATAGCAAGCGAGCAGTACTTC; CDR3aa: CASSAIASEQYF
j_gene: TRBJ2-3; abundance: .; len: 13; v_gene: TRBV10-2; d_gene: .; CDR3nt: TGCGCCAGCAGTACAGTGGATCTCGATACGCAGTATTTT; CDR3aa: CASSTVDLDTQYF
j_gene: TRBJ2-7; abundance: .; len: 15; v_gene: TRBV19; d_gene: TRBD2; CDR3nt: TGTGCCAGTAGCGGACTAGCGGGCGCCATCTACGAGCAGTACTTC; CDR3aa: CASSGLAGAIYEQYF
j_gene: TRBJ2-1; abundance: .; len: 17; v_gene: TRBV7-6; d_gene: .; CDR3nt: TGTGCCAGCAGCCTTAGCCTGGGGCTCCGGGGTATCCATGAGCAGTTCTTC; CDR3aa: CASSLSLGLRGIHEQFF
j_gene: TRBJ2-2; abundance: .; len: 19; v_gene: TRBV11-3; d_gene: .; CDR3nt: TGTGCCAGCAGCACAATAGACTACGAGGGCCCTCTGGAGACCGGGGAGCTGTTTTTT; CDR3aa: CASSTIDYEGPLETGELFF
j_gene: TRBJ2-3; abundance: .; len: 15; v_gene: TRBV25-1; d_gene: TRBD2; CDR3nt: TGTGCCAGCAGTTTTCCGCGGGAGAAGGGAGATACGCAGTATTTT; CDR3aa: CASSFPREKGDTQYF
j_gene: TRBJ2-7; abundance: .; len: 15; v_gene: TRBV10-3; d_gene: TRBD2; CDR3nt: TGTGCCATCAGTCATAGCGGGAGGAGCTCCTACGAGCAGTACTTC; CDR3aa: CAISHSGRSSYEQYF
j_gene: TRBJ2-2; abundance: few; len: 12; v_gene: TRBV10-2; d_gene: TRBD1; CDR3nt: TGCGCCTCGGAAGGGGGCCCCGGGGAGCTGTTTTTT; CDR3aa: CASEGGPGELFF
j_gene: TRBJ1-3; abundance: .; len: 17; v_gene: TRBV9; d_gene: .; CDR3nt: TGTGCCAGCAGCACCACCCCGGGACCCGCAGGAGGAGACACCATATATTTT; CDR3aa: CASSTTPGPAGGDTIYF